This TCR beta chain stems from a study of blood T cell repertoires in COVID-19. Looked up from germline, CDR1 is SGHDN and CDR2 is FVKESK. CDR3 length: 16 amino acids. Between the trimmed V and J ends, which lost 2 bases and 1 base, there was a span of 13 bases. The repertoire was sequenced with immunoSEQ multiplex PCR; TCRdb's copy has only in-frame clones and lacks some. The sample has approximately 290,000 clones, 70% to 90% seen once. Only one count was recorded for this clone. This clonotype originated in a woman aged 25 to 39 who had recovered from COVID-19. Specimen: PBMCs or T cells enriched from blood (not recorded which). The chain is built from TRBV14 and TRBJ2-3; D is possibly TRBD1 (7 bases). For the CDR3, the DNA is TGTGCCAGCAGCCAACTCTTCAGGGGGGGCACAGATACGCAGTATTTT. Translating gives CASSQLFRGGTDTQYF.